This entry lists 27 T cell receptor beta chains sequenced from one sample in a study of OX40 agonist ivuxolimab in advanced cancers. The data were produced by immunoSEQ multiplex PCR, yet TCRdb's version contains in-frame clones alone and is incomplete. The sample contains around 90,000 clones, around 86% of which appear only once. Specimen: CD4+ or CD8+ T cells sorted from blood, collected in a trial of the OX40 agonist ivuxolimab. These receptor sequences come from an adult with an advanced solid tumor such as melanoma, head and neck, liver or kidney cancer.

As for this clone: The junction does not match germline at one end; this may be a read error. The V gene is TRBV25-1, the J gene TRBJ1-2; no firm D call. The length of the CDR3 is 14 residues. Germline values: CDR1 MGHDK, CDR2 SYGVNS. CDR3 protein: CASSERHPKYGYTF. DNA of the CDR3: TGTGCCAGCAGTGAGAGACACCCTAAATATGGCTACACCTTC.

This sequence joins TRBV12-5 and TRBJ2-2, with 12 bases identical to TRBD2. CDR1 is LGHNT and CDR2 is FRNRAP in the germline V gene. V shed 2 bases, J shed 3 bases, and the junction held 13 bases outside the gene matches. The CDR3 loop spans 20 amino acids. The CDR3 here is CASGLPIFSSGGAHTGELFF. In nucleotides, the CDR3 is TGTGCTAGTGGTTTGCCCATCTTTTCTAGCGGGGGGGCGCACACCGGGGAGCTGTTTTTT.

The V gene is TRBV4-1, the J gene TRBJ2-3; 12 bases are shared with TRBD2. After removal of 0 bases from V and 7 bases from J, the junction contained 8 bases not matched to a gene. This CDR3 contains 17 residues. Germline loops: CDR1 MGHRA, CDR2 YSYEKL. This chain's CDR3 is CASSQDTLAGGLNTQYF. The CDR3 nucleotides are TGCGCCAGCAGCCAAGATACCCTAGCGGGGGGGCTTAATACGCAGTATTTT.

The genes are TRBV6-5 and TRBJ2-5; D may be TRBD2 (6 bases). CDR1 and CDR2 (germline): MNHEY, SVGAGI. Trimming cost V 0 bases and J 2 bases, with 10 bases left between them. The CDR3 length is 15 residues. The CDR3 DNA follows: TGTGCCAGCAGTTACTCGCGACTAGTTCAAGAGACCCAGTACTTC. Translated: CASSYSRLVQETQYF.

The chain joins TRBV6-5 to TRBJ1-4, with a possible D match to TRBD1 (6 bases). Trimming shortened V by 5 bases and J by 1 base, and 11 bases separated the two germline ends. Germline V gene data show CDR1 as MNHEY and CDR2 as SVGAGI. The CDR3 consists of 15 residues. The CDR3 nucleotides read TGTGCCAGCAGTCTCCTCAGGGGAACTAATGAAAAACTGTTTTTT. It is translated as CASSLLRGTNEKLFF.

The rearrangement uses TRBV6-5 and TRBJ1-2; D not certain. Trimming took off 7 bases at V and 1 base at J, with 16 bases between the two ends. This CDR3 contains 15 residues. Germline V lookup: CDR1 MNHEY, CDR2 SVGAGI. CDR3 coding DNA: TGTGCCAGCACTCAAATCGGTAGAGTTAACTATGGCTACACCTTC. Translating it yields CASTQIGRVNYGYTF.

The chain couples TRBV5-1 to TRBJ2-5, with a tentative D call TRBD2 (6 bases). The DNA end is more similar to TRBJ2-7, so the J call may be wrong. Germline CDR1 is SGHRS and CDR2 is YFSETQ. This CDR3 has 14 amino acids. CDR3 bases: TGCGCCAGCAGCTACCGGGAGCCCTTCTACGAGCAGTACTTC. Translation gives CASSYREPFYEQYF.

The J gene is TRBJ1-4, the V gene TRBV10-3, with a weak D call TRBD1 (5 bases). Between the trimmed V and J ends, which lost 5 bases and 0 bases, there was a span of 10 bases. This CDR3 comprises 15 residues. CDR1 ENHRY and CDR2 SYGVKD come from the germline V gene. CDR3 amino acids: CAISSGTSTNEKLFF. CDR3 bases: TGTGCCATCAGTTCCGGGACGTCAACTAATGAAAAACTGTTTTTT.

The CDR3 region is CASTPGFTRYEQYF. The CDR3 DNA reads TGTGCCAGCACCCCGGGGTTCACCCGCTACGAGCAGTACTTC. J is TRBJ2-7 and V is TRBV11-2, with D perhaps TRBD2 (5 bases). V gave up 7 bases and J gave up 3 bases, with 16 bases separating them. CDR3 size: 14 residues. The germline V gene encodes CDR1 SGHAT and CDR2 FQNNGV.

This sequence joins TRBV7-3 and TRBJ2-7; a possible D gene is TRBD1 (5 bases). Germline V gives CDR1 SGHTA, CDR2 FQGTGA. The CDR3 is made up of 14 amino acids. The V gene lost 2 bases and the J gene lost 2 bases, with 10 bases spanning the gap. CDR3: CASSLVAGTYEQYF. The DNA for the CDR3 is TGTGCCAGCAGCTTAGTCGCAGGGACCTACGAGCAGTACTTC.

The rearrangement links TRBV5-1 to TRBJ1-4; D is ambiguous. V was cut by 3 bases and J by 8 bases, with 14 bases left in between. Germline-derived CDR1 and CDR2 are SGHRS and YFSETQ. This CDR3 has 14 residues. The CDR3 region has the DNA TGCGCCAGCAGCTCCCCGCGGTCGGGGGAAAAACTGTTTTTT. Protein product: CASSSPRSGEKLFF.

The chain combines TRBV5-3 with TRBJ2-5; the D call may be TRBD1 or TRBD2 (5 bases each). TRBV5-3 is annotated as an ORF whose role is uncertain. CDR3 size: 16 residues. Deletions cut 0 bases from V and 1 base from J, with 13 bases between. The CDR3 sequence is CARSLGGSPSQETQYF. CDR3 sequence (DNA): TGTGCCAGAAGCTTGGGGGGGTCACCCTCCCAAGAGACCCAGTACTTC.

The CDR3, as DNA: TGTGCCAGCAGCTTCGAATTAGCGGGGGCTCAAGAGACCCAGTACTTC. It encodes CASSFELAGAQETQYF. This chain joins TRBV5-4 and TRBJ2-5; 9 nucleotides align to TRBD2. The CDR3 contains 16 residues. Trimming took 2 bases from V and 2 from J; bases not matched to a gene: 7. The germline V gene has CDR1 SGHNT and CDR2 YYREEE (reference sequence).

This clone was seen only once. CDR3 sequence: CASSDRTGGGEKLFF. The CDR3, as DNA: TGTGCCAGCAGTGATCGCACAGGGGGCGGTGAAAAACTGTTTTTT. The V and J genes are TRBV2 and TRBJ1-4, with 9 bases lining up with TRBD1. The germline V gene encodes CDR1 SNHLY and CDR2 FYNNEI. The CDR3 contains 15 residues. The trim removed 3 bases at V and 7 bases at J, leaving 6 bases unmatched.

CDR3 in amino acids: CASSRPSDNNYGYTF. The CDR3 coding sequence is TGTGCCAGCAGCCGCCCATCGGATAATAACTATGGCTACACCTTC. This chain connects TRBV21-1 to TRBJ1-2. TRBV21-1 is an annotated pseudogene. The CDR3 has 15 residues.

The chain uses TRBV10-2 and TRBJ1-5; D is uncertain. CDR1 WSHSY and CDR2 SAAADI come from the germline V gene. The CDR3 length is 15 residues. Trimming pared 4 bases from V and 9 bases from J, leaving 19 bases between. The CDR3, as DNA: TGCGCCAGCAGTGTGGACGGAGATACTAGTCGGCCCCAGCATTTT. Translated, it gives CASSVDGDTSRPQHF.

This clone was picked up a small number of times. The chain recombines TRBV15 with TRBJ1-2, with D unresolved. CDR1 and CDR2 from the germline V gene are LNHNV and YYDKDF (reference sequence). The V end lost 0 bases, the J end lost 0 bases, and 14 bases lay between the germline ends. The CDR3 runs to 17 residues. This CDR3 is CATSRDRGASANYGYTF. In DNA form, the CDR3 reads TGTGCCACCAGCAGAGATAGAGGAGCTTCGGCTAACTATGGCTACACCTTC.

The chain couples TRBV2 to TRBJ2-2; TRBD2 is a possible D gene (5 bases). V was clipped by 7 bases and J by 1 base, with 13 bases between them. Germline V lookup: CDR1 SNHLY, CDR2 FYNNEI. The CDR3 contains 15 residues. CDR3 sequence: CASKRESQNTGELFF. In DNA, the CDR3 is TGTGCCAGCAAGAGGGAGAGCCAGAACACCGGGGAGCTGTTTTTT.

The chain combines TRBV9 with TRBJ2-5, with a weak D call TRBD2 (5 bases). This CDR3 spans 15 amino acids. V was shortened by 6 bases and J by 0 bases, with 15 bases between the two germline ends. Germline CDR1 SGDLS, CDR2 YYNGEE. This CDR3 reads CASTLSGDYQETQYF. DNA of the CDR3: TGTGCCAGCACCCTTTCCGGGGATTACCAAGAGACCCAGTACTTC.

The chain carries TRBV19 and TRBJ1-2; 7 nucleotides agree with TRBD1. Trimming cost V 8 bases and J 3 bases; bases outside gene matches: 9. Per the germline V gene, CDR1 is LNHDA and CDR2 is SQIVND (reference sequence). There are 14 residues in the CDR3. The CDR3 sequence: CASLLTGRDYGYTF. DNA of the CDR3: TGTGCCAGTCTTCTGACAGGGCGGGACTATGGCTACACCTTC.

Comment on this clone: A junction boundary mismatches the germline segment, possibly from a read error. The V and J genes are TRBV5-4 and TRBJ2-7; 7 nucleotides agree with TRBD1. The CDR3 runs 14 residues. Germline assignment: CDR1 SGHNT and CDR2 YYREEE (reference sequence). The CDR3 here is CASSLAGQFSGQVF. The CDR3 DNA follows: TGTGCCAGCAGCTTGGCCGGTCAGTTTTCCGGACAGGTGTTC.

The chain carries TRBV6-5 and TRBJ1-2; possibly TRBD1 for D (5 bases). Germline CDR1 MNHEY, CDR2 SVGAGI. The CDR3 is 15 amino acids. Trimming pared 5 bases from V and 1 base from J, leaving 14 bases between. The CDR3 here is CASSGPQGNNYGYTF. The CDR3 region has the DNA TGTGCCAGCAGTGGCCCTCAGGGCAATAACTATGGCTACACCTTC.

This chain joins TRBV18 and TRBJ1-1; D remains ambiguous. V lost 2 bases to trimming and J lost 5 bases, with 15 bases between them. Germline V gene sequence: CDR1 KGHSH, CDR2 LQKENI. The CDR3 has 15 amino acids. The CDR3 DNA reads as TGTGCCAGCTCACCATGGAAGGGAGTCGGAACTGAAGCTTTCTTT. The encoded protein is CASSPWKGVGTEAFF.

The chain combines TRBV7-9 with TRBJ2-7; 7 positions agree with TRBD1. Germline trimming cut 2 bases from V and 0 bases from J; bases unmatched to any gene: 1. The CDR3 sequence is 14 residues long. Looked up from germline, CDR1 is SEHNR and CDR2 is FQNEAQ (reference sequence). The CDR3 loop reads CASSLRDSSYEQYF. CDR3 DNA: TGTGCCAGCAGCTTAAGGGACAGCTCCTACGAGCAGTACTTC.

The rearrangement uses TRBV2 and TRBJ2-5; TRBD2 agrees at 7 bases. Germline CDR1 reads SNHLY; CDR2 reads FYNNEI. The V segment lost 0 bases and the J segment 7 bases; nucleotides outside the gene matches: 5. This CDR3 contains 14 residues. DNA for the CDR3: TGTGCCAGCAGTGAAGCTTACGGCGGGGGGACCCAGTACTTC. Translation gives CASSEAYGGGTQYF. The variable domain in full, completed from reference TRBV2 and TRBJ2-5, reads EPEVTQTPSHQVTQMGQEVILRCVPISNHLYFYWYRQILGQKVEFLVSFYNNEISEKSEIFDDQFSVERPDGSNFTLKIRSTKLEDSAMYFCASSEAYGGGTQYFGPGTRLLVL.

The chain joins TRBV25-1 to TRBJ1-4, with D possibly being TRBD1 (6 bases). Deletions cut 2 bases from V and 8 bases from J, with 12 bases between. The CDR3 extends over 14 amino acids. Germline V CDR1 and CDR2: MGHDK, SYGVNS. CDR3 sequence (DNA): TGTGCCAGCAGTGAACAGGGGCGGCGGGAAAAACTGTTTTTT. Protein: CASSEQGRREKLFF.

CDR3 sequence: CASSEAWDYEQYF. CDR3 nucleotide sequence: TGTGCCAGCAGTGAAGCCTGGGATTACGAGCAGTACTTC. The chain uses TRBV6-1 and TRBJ2-7; D unresolved. Trimming pared 0 bases from V and 4 bases from J, leaving 7 bases between. The CDR3 runs 13 residues. Germline values: CDR1 MNHNS, CDR2 SASEGT.